This T cell receptor beta chain derives from a study of shared clonotypes between healthy human individuals. Findings and limits, study-wide: Non-shared clonotypes had lower generation probabilities than those shared by all four donors. Limited genetic and exposure-history diversity came from having few donors.

Of note for this clone: Its matching antigen is unknown.

This CDR3 is 14 amino acids long. From germline, CDR1 is MDHEN and CDR2 SYDVKM. The test was conducted at deep level. Measured with immunoSEQ multiplex PCR; TCRdb has only the in-frame clones, and not every one. The table shows fewer than 850,000 clones, with approximately 75% occurring only once. Source material: memory CD4+ T cells sorted from blood. Subset of the sample: CD45RA-negative fraction. This chain connects TRBV28 to TRBJ1-5; 7 bases agree with TRBD1. The receptor was isolated from a woman aged 25-40 years in good health. The CDR3 reads CGINRGTRNQPQHF. The CDR3 nucleotides read TGTGGCATCAACAGGGGCACCCGGAATCAGCCCCAGCATTTT.